The present T cell receptor beta chain was sequenced within a study of T-cell memory formation after mild COVID-19. Overall study context: Each donor largely had its own TCR clusters.

J gave up 0 bases and V 1 base, and 4 bases lay outside the gene matches. Per the germline V gene, CDR1 is SGHRS and CDR2 is YFSETQ. The CDR3 extends over 17 amino acids. Via MiXCR, TCRdb re-called the 5' RACE reads, giving one row per CDR3 protein. The sample records 350,000 or so distinct CDR3 sequences, around 21% being singletons. The study, taken as a whole, reports: CD4+ contracting clones lay mainly in CM and EM, CD8+ ones in EMRA. SARS-CoV-2 specificity of second-wave clones peaking day 37 was unconfirmed.

This clonotype was seen more than once but under ten times. Its antigen is undetermined. Sequencing was done on a sample of PBMCs or a T cell subset sorted from them (not recorded which). V is TRBV5-1 and J is TRBJ2-3; 11 nucleotides match TRBD2. This receptor was obtained from an adult woman who had mild COVID-19 (a few samples of this study predate the infection). Cell type and time point are not known. The CDR3 DNA is TGCGCCAGCAGCTTGCCTAGACTAGCGGGGAGCACAGATACGCAGTATTTT. This gives the protein CASSLPRLAGSTDTQYF. Full variable domain (outside the CDR3, taken from reference TRBV5-1 and TRBJ2-3): KAGVTQTPRYLIKTRGQQVTLSCSPISGHRSVSWYQQTPGQGLQFLFEYFSETQRNKGNFPGRFSGRQFSNSRSEMNVSTLELGDSALYLCASSLPRLAGSTDTQYFGPGTRLTVL.